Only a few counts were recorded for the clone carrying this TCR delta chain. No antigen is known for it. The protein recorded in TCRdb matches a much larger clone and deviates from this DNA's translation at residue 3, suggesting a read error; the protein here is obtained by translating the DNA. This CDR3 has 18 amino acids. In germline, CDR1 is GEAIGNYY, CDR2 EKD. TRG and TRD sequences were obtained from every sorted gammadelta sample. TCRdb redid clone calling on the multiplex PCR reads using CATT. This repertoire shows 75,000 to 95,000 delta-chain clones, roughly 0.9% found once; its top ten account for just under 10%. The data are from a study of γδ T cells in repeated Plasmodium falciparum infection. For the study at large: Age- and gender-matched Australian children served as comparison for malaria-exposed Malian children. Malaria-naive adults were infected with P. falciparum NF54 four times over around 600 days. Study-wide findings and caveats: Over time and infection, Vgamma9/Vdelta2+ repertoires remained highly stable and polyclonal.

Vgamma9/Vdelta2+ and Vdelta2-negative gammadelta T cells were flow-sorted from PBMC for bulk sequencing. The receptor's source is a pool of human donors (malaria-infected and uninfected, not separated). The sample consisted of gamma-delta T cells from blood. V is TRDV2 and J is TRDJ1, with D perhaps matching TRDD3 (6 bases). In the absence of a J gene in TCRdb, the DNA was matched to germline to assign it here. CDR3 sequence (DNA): TGTGCCCGTGACACCGTGGTGGGGATCATGAGTTACACCGATAAACTCATCTTT. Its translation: CARDTVVGIMSYTDKLIF.